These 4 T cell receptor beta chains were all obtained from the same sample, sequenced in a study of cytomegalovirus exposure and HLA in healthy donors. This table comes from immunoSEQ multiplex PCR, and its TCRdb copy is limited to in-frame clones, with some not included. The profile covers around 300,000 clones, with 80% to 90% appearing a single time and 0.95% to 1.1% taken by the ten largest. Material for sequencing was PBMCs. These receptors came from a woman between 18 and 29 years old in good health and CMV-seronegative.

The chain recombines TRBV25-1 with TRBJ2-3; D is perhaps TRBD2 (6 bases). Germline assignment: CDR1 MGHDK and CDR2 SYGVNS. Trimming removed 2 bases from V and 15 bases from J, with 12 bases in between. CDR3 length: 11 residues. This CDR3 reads CASSETRTIYF. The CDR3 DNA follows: TGTGCCAGCAGTGAAACTAGGACTATCTATTTT.

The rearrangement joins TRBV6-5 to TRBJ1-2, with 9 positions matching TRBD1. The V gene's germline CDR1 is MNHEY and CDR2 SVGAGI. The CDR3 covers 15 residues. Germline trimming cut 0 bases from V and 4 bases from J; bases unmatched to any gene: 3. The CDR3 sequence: CASSYSGQGGYGYTF. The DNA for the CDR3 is TGTGCCAGCAGTTACTCGGGACAGGGCGGCTATGGCTACACCTTC.

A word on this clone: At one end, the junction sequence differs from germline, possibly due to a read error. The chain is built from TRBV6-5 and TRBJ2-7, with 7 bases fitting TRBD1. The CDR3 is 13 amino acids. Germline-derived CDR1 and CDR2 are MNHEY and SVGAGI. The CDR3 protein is CASRRTGDYGQYF. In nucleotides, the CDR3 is TGTGCCAGCCGGAGGACAGGTGATTACGGGCAGTACTTC.

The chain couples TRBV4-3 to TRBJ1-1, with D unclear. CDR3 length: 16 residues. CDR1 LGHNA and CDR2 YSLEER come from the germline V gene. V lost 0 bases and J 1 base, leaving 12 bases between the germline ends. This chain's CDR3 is CASSQDRAGRNTEAFF. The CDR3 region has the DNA TGCGCCAGCAGCCAAGATCGAGCGGGGAGGAACACTGAAGCTTTCTTT.